The 30 T cell receptor beta chains given below trace back to one sample, sequenced in a study of T-cell reconstitution after alpha-beta-depleted transplantation in children. For TCRbeta, the library was prepared with unique molecular identifiers. MiXCR was run by TCRdb on the PCR reads, yielding one entry per CDR3 protein. The sample has about 640,000 distinct CDR3 sequences, 16% seen once; the top ten hold approximately 1.1%. The sample consisted of PBMCs from the stem cell graft donor, taken from the stem cell graft. The origin of the receptors is a human donor who donated a stem cell graft to a child with acute myeloid leukemia.

This clonotype has just a few counts. This sequence joins TRBV7-9 and TRBJ2-1; D not resolved. Germline V lookup: CDR1 SEHNR, CDR2 FQNEAQ (reference sequence). Trimming took 5 bases from V and 2 from J, leaving 13 bases between them. The CDR3 is made up of 15 amino acids. The CDR3 coding sequence is TGTGCCAGCAGCGGCGTATATAAAACCTACAATGAGCAGTTCTTC. Amino acids: CASSGVYKTYNEQFF.

This clonotype was counted at least ten times. J is TRBJ2-5 and V is TRBV20-1; D ambiguous. The CDR3 covers 12 residues. Deletions cut 6 bases from V and 4 bases from J, with 12 bases between. Germline V gene sequence: CDR1 DFQATT, CDR2 SNEGSKA (reference sequence). The CDR3 DNA follows: TGCAGTGCCTACGGAGACTTAGAGACCCAGTACTTC. This sequence encodes CSAYGDLETQYF.

This clonotype was seen many times. The chain recombines TRBV5-1 with TRBJ2-1; a weak D match, TRBD1 (6 bases). The CDR3 totals 13 residues. Trimming left V 1 base short and J 9 bases short, with 11 bases between. Germline V lookup: CDR1 SGHRS, CDR2 YFSETQ. The CDR3 nucleotides read TGCGCCAGCAGCTTGACAGGGTTGCCTGAGCAGTTCTTC. Protein sequence: CASSLTGLPEQFF.

This clonotype came up many times. Written as DNA, the CDR3 is TGTGCCAGCAGCACTTCCTCCGGGGAAAGGCGTTCACCCCTCCACTTT. Residues: CASSTSSGERRSPLHF. V usage is TRBV7-2 and J usage is TRBJ1-6; D remains ambiguous. V dropped 5 bases and J dropped 9 bases, with 20 bases sitting between them. Germline V CDR1 and CDR2: SGHTA, FQGNSA. The length of the CDR3 is 16 residues. Filled out from reference TRBV7-2 and TRBJ1-6, the complete variable domain reads GAGVSQSPSNKVTEKGKDVELRCDPISGHTALYWYRQSLGQGLEFLIYFQGNSAPDKSGLPSDRFSAERTGGSVSTLTIQRTQQEDSAVYLCASSTSSGERRSPLHFGNGTRLTVT.

This clonotype was seen once. V is TRBV4-1 and J is TRBJ1-2; D remains unclear. Looked up from germline, CDR1 is MGHRA and CDR2 is YSYEKL. The CDR3 is 16 amino acids. Trimming left V 3 bases short and J 0 bases short, with 14 bases between. CDR3 protein: CASSQQPGRANYGYTF. The CDR3 region has the DNA TGCGCCAGCAGCCAGCAACCGGGAAGAGCTAACTATGGCTACACCTTC.

This clonotype was observed a single time. V usage is TRBV28 and J usage is TRBJ2-3, with TRBD1 matching 7 bases. With V trimmed by 3 bases and J by 3 bases, 9 bases remained unmatched. This CDR3 is 16 amino acids long. Germline V gives CDR1 MDHEN, CDR2 SYDVKM. Here the CDR3 reads CASSFPGTVITDTQYF. In nucleotides, the CDR3 is TGTGCCAGCAGTTTCCCGGGGACAGTAATTACAGATACGCAGTATTTT.

This clonotype was counted at least ten times. V is TRBV20-1 and J is TRBJ1-4; 9 bases fit TRBD1. The V gene end was trimmed by 4 bases and the J gene end by 8 bases; junction bases not matched to a gene: 2. The CDR3 has 12 amino acids. CDR1 DFQATT and CDR2 SNEGSKA come from the germline V gene (reference sequence). In nucleotides, the CDR3 is TGCAGTGCTAAGGACAGGGGCGAAAAACTGTTTTTT. It encodes CSAKDRGEKLFF.

This clonotype was observed many times. The V gene is TRBV29-1, the J gene TRBJ2-3; 7 bases match TRBD1. Losses at the gene ends were 3 bases for V and 3 bases for J; bases not matched to a gene: 12. There are 16 residues in the CDR3. Per germline, CDR1 SQVTM and CDR2 ANQGSEA. CDR3 sequence reads: CSVEGTERGSTDTQYF. The DNA for the CDR3 is TGCAGCGTTGAGGGGACAGAAAGGGGATCGACAGATACGCAGTATTTT.

The chain has TRBV7-9 and TRBJ1-3, with 8 bases fitting TRBD1. CDR1 and CDR2 (germline): SEHNR, FQNEAQ (reference sequence). Trimming cost V 6 bases and J 2 bases; bases outside gene matches: 6. This CDR3 has 15 amino acids. The CDR3 DNA follows: TGTGCCAGCAGTCGAGGGACAGGTCCTGGAAACACCATATATTTT. Amino acids: CASSRGTGPGNTIYF.

This clonotype has a count of ten or more. This chain connects TRBV20-1 to TRBJ1-2, with 7 bases aligning to TRBD1. Germline CDR1 is DFQATT and CDR2 is SNEGSKA (reference sequence). V dropped 3 bases and J dropped 4; count of bases not matched to a gene: 8. The length of the CDR3 is 14 residues. The CDR3 DNA reads TGCAGTGCTAGTCAGACAGGGTCGGCCTATGGCTACACCTTC. Its protein product is CSASQTGSAYGYTF.

This clonotype was observed at least ten times. The chain recombines TRBV20-1 with TRBJ2-2; 7 bases fit TRBD2. V was pared by 0 bases and J by 6 bases, with 7 bases of the junction left unmatched. CDR1 and CDR2 (germline): DFQATT, SNEGSKA (reference sequence). The length of the CDR3 is 15 residues. The CDR3 region is CSARDFGTIAGELFF. The CDR3 nucleotides are TGCAGTGCTAGAGATTTTGGGACTATCGCCGGGGAGCTGTTTTTT.

This clonotype was detected many times. This chain uses TRBV20-1 with TRBJ2-2; D might be TRBD1 or TRBD2, each matching 5 bases. The CDR3 contains 12 residues. Germline V CDR1 and CDR2: DFQATT, SNEGSKA (reference sequence). With 4 bases removed from V and 5 bases from J, the gap between germline ends came to 8 bases. The CDR3 spells CSANRRTGELFF. The CDR3 DNA reads as TGCAGTGCTAACAGGAGGACCGGGGAGCTGTTTTTT.

This chain connects TRBV15 to TRBJ1-3; D gene uncertain. Germline V gene sequence: CDR1 LNHNV, CDR2 YYDKDF (reference sequence). The CDR3 totals 15 residues. V shed 0 bases and J shed 0 bases, with 6 bases lying between them. CDR3 residues: CATSRDPGSGNTIYF. The CDR3 DNA sequence: TGTGCCACCAGCAGAGATCCCGGCTCTGGAAACACCATATATTTT.

This clonotype was seen at least ten times. This chain links TRBV6-4 with TRBJ2-1; unclear D gene. Germline loops: CDR1 MRHNA, CDR2 SNTAGT. Trimming left V 3 bases short and J 0 bases short, with 12 bases between. The CDR3 contains 16 residues. In DNA, the CDR3 is TGTGCCAGCAGTGAGGACGGCGGACGCTCCTACAATGAGCAGTTCTTC. It specifies CASSEDGGRSYNEQFF.

The chain carries TRBV2 and TRBJ2-7; 9 bases are shared with TRBD1. The CDR3 is 16 amino acids. V trimming: 2 bases; J trimming: 0 bases; junction bases outside the gene matches: 5. The germline V gene has CDR1 SNHLY and CDR2 FYNNEI. The CDR3 region is CASSEPGQGSSYEQYV. The CDR3 nucleotides are TGTGCCAGCAGTGAACCAGGACAGGGGAGCTCCTACGAGCAGTACGTC.

This clonotype has just a few counts. The chain employs TRBV7-2 and TRBJ1-1; no clear D gene. Germline V gene data show CDR1 as SGHTA and CDR2 as FQGNSA. The CDR3 loop spans 14 amino acids. Between the trimmed V and J ends, which lost 5 bases and 2 bases, there was a span of 12 bases. CDR3 sequence reads: CASSRRNGNTEAFF. CDR3 bases: TGTGCCAGCAGCCGTCGTAACGGAAACACTGAAGCTTTCTTT. The full variable domain, its missing parts supplied by reference TRBV7-2 and TRBJ1-1, is GAGVSQSPSNKVTEKGKDVELRCDPISGHTALYWYRQSLGQGLEFLIYFQGNSAPDKSGLPSDRFSAERTGGSVSTLTIQRTQQEDSAVYLCASSRRNGNTEAFFGQGTRLTVV.

This clonotype was detected a few times. The chain uses TRBV12-3 or TRBV12-4 and TRBJ1-1, with a tentative D call TRBD1 (6 bases). This CDR3 is 14 amino acids long. Trimming stripped 7 bases from V and 1 base from J, with 13 bases between. In nucleotides, the CDR3 is TGTGCCAGCACCCCGGGACATCAGAACACTGAAGCTTTCTTT. This sequence encodes CASTPGHQNTEAFF.

At least ten counts were recorded for this clonotype. V and J are TRBV21-1 and TRBJ1-6. TRBV21-1 is recorded as a pseudogene. The CDR3 has 9 residues. For the CDR3, the DNA is TGTGCCACCCTCCGGCTCTCCCACTTT. Translated: CATLRLSHF.

This clonotype was seen at least ten times. The V and J genes are TRBV29-1 and TRBJ1-4; the match to TRBD1 covers 7 bases. Trimming at V came to 7 bases and at J to 4 bases, leaving 3 bases not matched to a gene. CDR1 and CDR2 from the germline V gene are SQVTM and ANQGSEA. The CDR3 covers 12 residues. This CDR3 is CSAGQRNEKLFF. CDR3 nucleotides: TGCAGCGCGGGACAGCGTAATGAAAAACTGTTTTTT.

As regards this clonotype: A read error may be the cause here, since a much bigger clone is one base away. The V and J genes are TRBV7-2 and TRBJ2-3; D is perhaps TRBD2 (5 bases). Germline V gene data show CDR1 as SGHTA and CDR2 as FQGNSA. The V end was cut by 3 bases, the J end by 6 bases, with 19 bases between. CDR3 length: 16 amino acids. CDR3 in DNA: TGTGCCAGCAGCTTCCTCCCGCGAGGGTGGGGTGATACGCAGTATTTT. It encodes CASSFLPRGWGDTQYF.

This clonotype was detected only a few times. This rearrangement joins TRBV15 to TRBJ2-1; D is unclear. Trimming left V 3 bases short and J 0 bases short, with 6 bases between. The CDR3 sequence is 14 residues long. Germline loops: CDR1 LNHNV, CDR2 YYDKDF (reference sequence). The CDR3 region has the DNA TGTGCCACCAGCAGCCGGTACTCCTACAATGAGCAGTTCTTC. Translated: CATSSRYSYNEQFF.

This clonotype was observed a handful of times. The rearrangement links TRBV20-1 to TRBJ2-7, with D perhaps TRBD1 or TRBD2 (5 bases each). CDR1 is DFQATT, CDR2 SNEGSKA, per germline (reference sequence). V lost 4 bases, J lost 2 bases, and 27 bases lay in between. The CDR3 covers 18 residues. The CDR3 loop reads CSATRVIGGRALAYEQYV. Here the CDR3 DNA reads TGCAGTGCTACCAGAGTGATAGGAGGCAGGGCACTCGCCTACGAGCAGTACGTC.

The chain carries TRBV11-2 and TRBJ2-2; 7 bases agree with TRBD2. Germline trimming cut 0 bases from V and 7 bases from J; bases unmatched to any gene: 11. Germline CDR1 SGHAT, CDR2 FQNNGV. The CDR3 runs 17 residues. This chain's CDR3 is CASSLDYASGAIGELFF. CDR3 bases: TGTGCCAGCAGCTTAGATTATGCTAGCGGTGCGATCGGGGAGCTGTTTTTT.

The V call is TRBV12-3 or TRBV12-4, the J call TRBJ1-3; unclear D gene. Trimming removed 1 base at V and 4 bases at J, with 2 bases between. CDR3 length: 12 residues. The CDR3 DNA follows: TGTGCCAGCAGTTTAGTCGGAAACACCATATATTTT. Translating gives CASSLVGNTIYF.

Many counts were recorded for this clonotype. This rearrangement joins TRBV6-5 to TRBJ2-5; the D is unclear. The CDR3 runs 14 residues. The germline V gene has CDR1 MNHEY and CDR2 SVGAGI. V was cut by 0 bases and J by 3 bases, with 8 bases left in between. The CDR3 reads CASSYSGQKETQYF. Here the CDR3 DNA reads TGTGCCAGCAGTTACTCAGGGCAGAAAGAGACCCAGTACTTC.

The V gene is TRBV5-1, the J gene TRBJ2-6, with D perhaps matching TRBD1 (6 bases). The germline gives CDR1 SGHRS, CDR2 YFSETQ. Deletions cut 3 bases from V and 4 bases from J, with 11 bases between. The CDR3 sequence is 15 residues long. CDR3: CASSYTGRGANVLTF. DNA of the CDR3: TGCGCCAGCAGCTACACAGGGCGCGGGGCCAACGTCCTGACTTTC.

V is TRBV7-9 and J is TRBJ2-7; TRBD2 aligns across 9 bases. The CDR3 has 12 residues. The V gene end was trimmed by 5 bases and the J gene end by 9 bases; junction bases not matched to a gene: 5. Germline lookup yields CDR1 SEHNR and CDR2 FQNEAQ (reference sequence). This CDR3 is CASSSQRGAQYF. For the CDR3, the DNA is TGTGCCAGCAGCAGCCAGCGGGGGGCGCAGTACTTC.

This clonotype has only a few counts. This rearrangement joins TRBV4-3 to TRBJ1-6; D unclear. CDR3 length: 13 residues. V was shortened by 5 bases and J by 9 bases, with 11 bases between the two germline ends. Germline CDR1 LGHNA, CDR2 YSLEER. In DNA form, the CDR3 reads TGCGCCAGCAGCAGTGGGGTAGGTTCACCCCTCCACTTT. Its protein is CASSSGVGSPLHF.

This clonotype was observed many times. This chain joins TRBV29-1 and TRBJ2-3, with D uncertain. Trimming shortened V by 6 bases and J by 1 base, and 14 bases separated the two germline ends. This CDR3 comprises 14 residues. Germline loops: CDR1 SQVTM, CDR2 ANQGSEA. The CDR3 loop reads CSVSEVGGTDTQYF. In DNA, the CDR3 is TGCAGCGTCTCCGAGGTTGGGGGCACAGATACGCAGTATTTT.

This clonotype was seen repeatedly, ten times or more. J is TRBJ2-1 and V is TRBV20-1, with D perhaps matching TRBD1 or TRBD2 (7 bases each). V was shortened by 2 bases and J by 8 bases, with 28 bases between the two germline ends. In germline, CDR1 is DFQATT, CDR2 SNEGSKA (reference sequence). The CDR3 loop spans 18 amino acids. CDR3 amino acids: CSARHAHQGEQGGDEQFF. The CDR3 region has the DNA TGCAGTGCTAGACACGCCCATCAAGGAGAGCAGGGGGGGGATGAGCAGTTCTTC.